Listed below are T cell receptor beta chains from one sample, sequenced in a study of regulatory T cells in long-lasting Graves disease. TCRdb itself ran the multiplex PCR reads through MiXCR, one entry per CDR3 protein. This sample has 300,000 to 400,000 distinct CDR3 sequences, with 15% to 20% found just once. This sample comprised peripheral blood mononuclear cells (PBMCs), obtained when the disease was refractory, from a patient treated with antithyroid drugs. These receptors were taken from a female donor with Graves disease. The CDR3 runs from the conserved cysteine through the conserved F or W. D genes are given only for firm matches.

V gene,J gene,D gene,CDR3 protein
TRBV5-1,TRBJ2-6,NA,CASTGAGGANVLTF
TRBV6-1,TRBJ2-3,NA,CASSPPRRKQYF
TRBV10-2,TRBJ1-5,NA,CASSESGRVNQPQHF
TRBV2,NA,NA,CASRGGTETQYF
TRBV20-1,TRBJ2-4,NA,CSARTSGLAKNIQYF
TRBV20-1,TRBJ2-7,NA,CSASYPTTVEQYF
TRBV4-1,TRBJ2-7,NA,CASSQVDGSYEQYF
TRBV20-1,TRBJ2-7,NA,CSARGSQLRYEQYF
TRBV7-9,TRBJ2-5,TRBD1,CASVTGGAKTQYF
TRBV11-2,TRBJ2-4,NA,CASSLKGWRKGDIQYF
TRBV3-1,TRBJ2-2,TRBD1,CASSLRTGLGELFF
TRBV6-5,TRBJ1-6,NA,CASSYGTGRTSPLHF
TRBV20-1,TRBJ2-5,TRBD1,CSASRTGQETQYF
TRBV12-3/TRBV12-4,TRBJ2-7,NA,CASSRGPDYEQYF
TRBV7-9,TRBJ2-3,NA,CASSSPRSDTQYF
TRBV16,TRBJ1-2,NA,CASSQYSGYTF
TRBV7-6,TRBJ1-6,NA,CASSQRAREFSYNSPLHF
TRBV10-3,TRBJ1-1,TRBD1,CAIGQGVRGTEAFF
TRBV20-1,TRBJ1-2,NA,CSARVFRGSYGYTF
TRBV13,TRBJ2-7,TRBD1,CASSLGRGRTYEQYF
TRBV19,TRBJ2-5,NA,CTTAIQETQYF
TRBV3-1,TRBJ2-5,TRBD2,CASSVSSGGRQETQYF
TRBV28,TRBJ2-7,NA,CASTRRFRGSYEQYF
TRBV14,TRBJ1-1,TRBD1,CASSPPGTVLRDTEAFF
TRBV20-1,TRBJ1-1,NA,CSTVENTEAFF